This T cell receptor beta chain emerged from a study of blood T cell repertoires in COVID-19. Study context: Specimens from acute and convalescent COVID-19 originated in the United States, Italy and Spain. T cells, B-cell-depleted T cells, or PBMCs supplied cDNA or gDNA.

In the authors' workflow: Cell counts per sample came from amplifying reference gene primers. Some clones are missing from TCRdb's copy, which holds only in-frame ones; the method was immunoSEQ multiplex PCR. V, J and clone size are taken as reported in that table, and D and trimming were inferred from the DNA itself. The sample contains roughly 66,000 clones, around 82% of which appear only once. Sequencing was carried out using peripheral blood. This TCR came from a man aged 55-75 years with acute or convalescent COVID-19.

The CDR3 loop is CASSQGGRGQSNEKLFF. The CDR3 coding sequence is TGTGCCAGCAGCCAAGGCGGACGGGGACAGTCTAATGAAAAACTGTTTTTT. V usage is TRBV4-2 and J usage is TRBJ1-4; 7 bases line up with TRBD1. V shed 1 base and J 3 bases; nucleotides not matched to a gene: 8. The CDR3 runs 17 residues. CDR1 is LGHNA, CDR2 YNFKEQ, per germline.